This paragraph covers one T cell receptor beta chain sequence. Its antigen is not identified. This entry comes from a study of a mutant IDH1 vaccine in newly diagnosed glioma. Overall study: Pretreatment consisted of radiotherapy, temozolomide, or both, with most receiving both.

As to time point: baseline, week 1 (first vaccination visit). The treatment here: pre-vaccination baseline after standard-of-care therapy. Study-wide results and caveats: Pseudoprogression apparently lacked any relation to changes in top peripheral T cell clonotypes.

Germline V gives CDR1 SEHNR, CDR2 FQNEAQ (reference sequence). Trimming took 5 bases from V and 2 from J; bases not matched to a gene: 5. The CDR3 is 14 residues long. The protocol was immunoSEQ multiplex PCR, while the TCRdb copy is restricted to in-frame clones and leaves out a portion. The data contain approximately 67,000 clones, about 83% of them seen just once; the ten biggest clones take up roughly 4.4%. The specimen comprised peripheral blood mononuclear cells (PBMCs), sampled from a glioma patient treated with radiotherapy, temozolomide or both. V and J are TRBV7-9 and TRBJ1-1, with 7 bases that match TRBD1. The sequence came from a young woman with glioma. Some clones in this sample may be carry-over from other donors' samples. The CDR3 sequence is CASSLQGRNTEAFF. The CDR3 nucleotides are TGTGCCAGCAGCCTACAGGGGCGAAACACTGAAGCTTTCTTT.